The subject of this entry is one TCR beta chain. Its antigen is unidentified. A read error may be the cause here, since a much bigger clone is one base away. The data were taken from a study of neurological immune-mediated disorders. With 10-nucleotide random UMIs, 5'RACE was used to make the cDNA. TCRdb re-analysed the 5' RACE reads in MiXCR, keeping a single row per CDR3 protein. This sample yields about 29,000 distinct CDR3 sequences, of which 9% to 15% are seen a single time; almost 8% belongs to the top ten. General study findings and limits: There were no CDR3 amino acid sequences shared by expanded clones across subjects, a result suggesting private repertoires in all groups.

PBMCs stored at -80 C, 2 million in total, were the source of the unsorted libraries. The TCR comes from a man aged 55 to 70 in good health. Sequencing used PBMCs.

In DNA form, the CDR3 reads TGTGCCAACAAGTTCGGCGGCACCTACAATGAGCAGTTCTTC. It encodes CANKFGGTYNEQFF. The gene calls are TRBV28 and TRBJ2-1; no clear D gene. The CDR3 is made up of 14 amino acids. Trimming removed 10 bases at V and 2 bases at J, with 15 bases between. Germline CDR1 and CDR2: MDHEN and SYDVKM.